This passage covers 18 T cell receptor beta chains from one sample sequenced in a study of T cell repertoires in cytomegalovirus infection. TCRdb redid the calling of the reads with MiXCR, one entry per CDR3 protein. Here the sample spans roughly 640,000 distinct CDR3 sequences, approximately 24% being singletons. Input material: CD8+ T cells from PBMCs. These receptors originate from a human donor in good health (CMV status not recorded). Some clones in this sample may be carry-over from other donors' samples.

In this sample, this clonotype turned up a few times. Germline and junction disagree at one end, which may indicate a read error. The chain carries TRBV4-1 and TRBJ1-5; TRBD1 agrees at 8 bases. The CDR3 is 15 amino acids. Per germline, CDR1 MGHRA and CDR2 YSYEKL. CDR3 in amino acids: CASSQVGQGSQPQHF. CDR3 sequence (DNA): TGTGCCAGCAGCCAAGTCGGACAGGGATCTCAGCCCCAGCATTTT.

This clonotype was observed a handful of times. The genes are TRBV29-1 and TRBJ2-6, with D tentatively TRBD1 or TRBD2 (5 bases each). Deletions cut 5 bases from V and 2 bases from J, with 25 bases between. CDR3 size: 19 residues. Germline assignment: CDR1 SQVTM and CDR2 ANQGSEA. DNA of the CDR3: TGCAGCGTTTTTCCGGGACCTACCTCTGGAGCGGCTGGGGCCAACGTCCTGACTTTC. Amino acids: CSVFPGPTSGAAGANVLTF.

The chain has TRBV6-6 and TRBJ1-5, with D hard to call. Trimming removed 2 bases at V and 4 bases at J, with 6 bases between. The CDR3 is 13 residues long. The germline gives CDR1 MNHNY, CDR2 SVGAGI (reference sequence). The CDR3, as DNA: TGTGCCAGCAGTTACGAGGGTAATCAGCCCCAGCATTTT. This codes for CASSYEGNQPQHF.

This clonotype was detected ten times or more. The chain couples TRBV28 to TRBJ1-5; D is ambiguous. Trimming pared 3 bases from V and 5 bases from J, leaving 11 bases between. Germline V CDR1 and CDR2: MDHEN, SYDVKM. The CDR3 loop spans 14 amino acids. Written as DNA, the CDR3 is TGTGCCAGCAGTTTTGACCAACGGGATCAGCCCCAGCATTTT. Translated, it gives CASSFDQRDQPQHF.

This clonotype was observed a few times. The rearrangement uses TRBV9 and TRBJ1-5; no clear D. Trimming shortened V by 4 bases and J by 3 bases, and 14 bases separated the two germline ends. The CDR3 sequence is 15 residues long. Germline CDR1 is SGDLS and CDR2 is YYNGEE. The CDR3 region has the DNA TGTGCCAGCAGCCCTTCACCGGGGAACAATCAGCCCCAGCATTTT. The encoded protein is CASSPSPGNNQPQHF.

CDR3 bases: TGCAGCGCTACGGAACATATGAACACTGAAGCTTTCTTT. Translating gives CSATEHMNTEAFF. The chain has TRBV29-1 and TRBJ1-1; D remains ambiguous. The CDR3 is 13 residues long. Looked up from germline, CDR1 is SQVTM and CDR2 is ANQGSEA. V lost 7 bases and J 0 bases, leaving 12 bases between the germline ends.

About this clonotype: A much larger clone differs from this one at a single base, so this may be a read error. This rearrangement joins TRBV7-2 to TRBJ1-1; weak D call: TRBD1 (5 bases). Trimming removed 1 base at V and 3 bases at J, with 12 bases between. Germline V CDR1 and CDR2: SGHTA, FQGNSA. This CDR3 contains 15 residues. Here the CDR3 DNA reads TGTGCCAGCAGCTTAGTGGCCAGGGCCGACACTGAAGCTTTCTTT. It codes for CASSLVARADTEAFF.

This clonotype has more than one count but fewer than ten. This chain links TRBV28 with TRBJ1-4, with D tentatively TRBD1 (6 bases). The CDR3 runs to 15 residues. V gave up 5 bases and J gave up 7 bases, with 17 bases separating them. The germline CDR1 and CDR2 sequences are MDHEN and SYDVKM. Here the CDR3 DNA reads TGTGCCAGCAGTAAAAGGACAGAGAGCGGTGAAAAACTGTTTTTT. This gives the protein CASSKRTESGEKLFF.

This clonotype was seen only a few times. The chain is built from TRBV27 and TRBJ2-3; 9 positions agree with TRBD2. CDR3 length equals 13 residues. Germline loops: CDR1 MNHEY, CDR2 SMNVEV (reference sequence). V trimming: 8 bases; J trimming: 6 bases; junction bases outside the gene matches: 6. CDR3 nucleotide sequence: TGTGCCAGCCGCAGCGGGGGGCGGGATACGCAGTATTTT. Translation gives CASRSGGRDTQYF.

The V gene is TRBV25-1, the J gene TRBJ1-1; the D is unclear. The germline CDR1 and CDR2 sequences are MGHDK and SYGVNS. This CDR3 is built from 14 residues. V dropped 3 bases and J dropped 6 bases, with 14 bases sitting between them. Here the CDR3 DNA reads TGTGCCAGCAGTGAGGGCACCCCTGGCGCTGAAGCTTTCTTT. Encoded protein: CASSEGTPGAEAFF.

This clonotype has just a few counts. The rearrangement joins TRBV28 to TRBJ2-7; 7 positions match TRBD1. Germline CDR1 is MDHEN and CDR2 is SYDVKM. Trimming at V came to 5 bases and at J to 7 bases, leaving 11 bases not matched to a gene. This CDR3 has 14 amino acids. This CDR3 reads CASSLRGRGWEQYV. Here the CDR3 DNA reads TGTGCCAGCAGTCTAAGGGGGCGAGGGTGGGAGCAGTACGTC.

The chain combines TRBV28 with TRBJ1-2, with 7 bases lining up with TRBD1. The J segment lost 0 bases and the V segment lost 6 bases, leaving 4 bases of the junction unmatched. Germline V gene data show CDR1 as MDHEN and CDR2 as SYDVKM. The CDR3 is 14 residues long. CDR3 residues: CASRTGYSNYGYTF. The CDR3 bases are TGTGCCAGCAGGACAGGGTACTCTAACTATGGCTACACCTTC.

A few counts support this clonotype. CDR3: CASSQEAVSSYNEQFF. CDR3 nucleotides: TGTGCCAGCAGCCAAGAGGCAGTAAGCTCCTACAATGAGCAGTTCTTC. This sequence joins TRBV14 and TRBJ2-1; D remains unclear. The CDR3 spans 16 residues. With 0 bases removed from V and 0 bases from J, the gap between germline ends came to 9 bases. The germline CDR1 and CDR2 sequences are SGHDN and FVKESK.

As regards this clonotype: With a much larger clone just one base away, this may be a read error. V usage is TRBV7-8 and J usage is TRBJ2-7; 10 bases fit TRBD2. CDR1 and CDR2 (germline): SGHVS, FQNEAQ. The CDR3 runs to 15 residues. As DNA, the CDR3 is TGTGCCACCAGCTCCCCTAGCGGGGGAGATTACGAGCAGTACGTC. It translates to CATSSPSGGDYEQYV.

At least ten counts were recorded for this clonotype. The CDR3 coding sequence is TGTGCCAGCAGCAAAGGACAGGCGGCCGGGGTATATGGCTACACCTTC. Translation gives CASSKGQAAGVYGYTF. This chain connects TRBV27 to TRBJ1-2; 7 bases match TRBD1. The ends lost 6 bases at V and 5 bases at J; junction bases unmatched: 15. This CDR3 contains 16 residues. Looked up from germline, CDR1 is MNHEY and CDR2 is SMNVEV (reference sequence).

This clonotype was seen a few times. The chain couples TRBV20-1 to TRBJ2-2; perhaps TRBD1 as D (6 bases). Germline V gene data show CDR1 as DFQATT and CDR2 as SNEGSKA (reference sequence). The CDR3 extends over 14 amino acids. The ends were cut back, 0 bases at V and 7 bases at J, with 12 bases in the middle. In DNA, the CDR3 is TGCAGTGCTAGAGATCGCGGACAGAACGGGGAGCTGTTTTTT. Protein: CSARDRGQNGELFF.

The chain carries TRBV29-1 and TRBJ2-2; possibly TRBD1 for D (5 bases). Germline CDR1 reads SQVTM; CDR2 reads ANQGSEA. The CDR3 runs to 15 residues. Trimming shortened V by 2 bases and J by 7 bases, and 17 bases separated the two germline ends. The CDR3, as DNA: TGCAGCGTTGAAACCCCAGGTCTAGGGGACGGGGAGCTGTTTTTT. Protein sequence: CSVETPGLGDGELFF.

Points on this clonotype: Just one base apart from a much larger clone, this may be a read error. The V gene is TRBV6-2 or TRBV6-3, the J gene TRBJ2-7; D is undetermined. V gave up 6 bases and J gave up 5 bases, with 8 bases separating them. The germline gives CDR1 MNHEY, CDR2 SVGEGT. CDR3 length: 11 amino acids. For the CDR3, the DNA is TGTGCCAGCAGCCCCTGGCACGAGCAGTACTTC. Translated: CASSPWHEQYF.